The rows below give T cell receptor beta chains drawn from one sample of a study of T cells in Graves' hyperthyroidism and ophthalmopathy. TCRdb re-called the multiplex PCR reads with MiXCR, one entry per CDR3 protein. The sample lists around 340,000 distinct CDR3 sequences, roughly 15% occurring once. Sequences were obtained from blood. Every receptor here comes from a woman under 40 with Graves' hyperthyroidism that later progressed to Graves' ophthalmopathy. Each CDR3 is given with its conserved first and last residue. D genes are given only for firm matches. Some rows have no size entry. The others give once, few or many, or a class for an expanded clone.

>TRBD1|-|TRBJ1-1|TRBV19
TGTGCCGGCCGGGACAGGCTCCAAAAAGCTTTCTTT
CAGRDRLQKAFF
>-|few|TRBJ1-2|TRBV28
TGTGCCAGCAGTCTGGGGGGGGGGGCCTATGGCTACACCTTC
CASSLGGGAYGYTF
>TRBD1|many|TRBJ1-1|TRBV11-2
TGTGCCAGCAGCCAGGACAGGGCCACTGAAGCTTTCTTT
CASSQDRATEAFF
>TRBD2|-|TRBJ2-1|TRBV4-1
TGCGCCAGCAGCCATCCGGGACTAGCGGGAGGGCCGAGGTACAATGAGCAGTTCTTC
CASSHPGLAGGPRYNEQFF
>-|-|TRBJ2-1|TRBV6-2/TRBV6-3
TGTGCCAGCAGTGGGGGTCCGGGGGTCTCCTACAATGAGCAGTTCTTC
CASSGGPGVSYNEQFF
>TRBD1|many|TRBJ2-1|TRBV6-1
TGTGCCAGCAGTACCCTCGGGACAGGGGGTTCCAATGAGCAGTTCTTC
CASSTLGTGGSNEQFF
>TRBD2|-|TRBJ2-7|TRBV2
TGTGCCAGCAGTCCAGCGGGAGCCTACGAGCAGTACTTC
CASSPAGAYEQYF
>-|-|TRBJ2-3|TRBV29-1
TGCAGCGTTCCCCTGGATCTGAGGACAGATACGCAGTATTTT
CSVPLDLRTDTQYF
>-|many|TRBJ1-2|TRBV27
TGTGCCGCAAAAGCAGGGGCAGGAGTCTCCTATGGCTACACCTTC
CAAKAGAGVSYGYTF
>-|many|TRBJ1-2|TRBV6-1
TGTGCCAGCAGCCCGACGTCGGGGGACTATGGCTACACCTTC
CASSPTSGDYGYTF
>-|few|TRBJ2-1|TRBV5-6
TGTGCCAGCACGATGTGGGAGAACTACAGCAATGAGCAGTTCTTC
CASTMWENYSNEQFF
>TRBD1|many|TRBJ1-1|TRBV28
TGTGCCAGCAGGGGACAGGGGCCTAACACTGAAGCTTTCTTT
CASRGQGPNTEAFF
>-|many|TRBJ1-1|TRBV12-5
TGTGCTAGTGGTCATGGAGGAAGGGGTGATGAAATCACTGAAGCTTTCTTT
CASGHGGRGDEITEAFF
>-|many|TRBJ2-1|TRBV28
TGTGCCAGCAGCCATCTCGACACCACCTACAATGAGCAGTTCTTC
CASSHLDTTYNEQFF
>-|many|TRBJ1-4|TRBV6-1
TGTGCCAGCAGTTTAGGAGGGGCAACTAATGAAAAACTGTTTTTT
CASSLGGATNEKLFF
>-|many|TRBJ1-1|TRBV9
TGTGCCAGCAGCGTAGTTGGAGGGCCAGGGTCTGAAGCTTTCTTT
CASSVVGGPGSEAFF
>TRBD2|-|TRBJ2-3|TRBV28
TGTGCCAGCAGTTTAGGGGTGACTAGCGGACTCACAGATACGCAGTATTTT
CASSLGVTSGLTDTQYF
>-|many|TRBJ1-1|TRBV4-1
TGCGCCAGCAGCCAAGAAGGTTTCGGCGAAGCTTTCTTT
CASSQEGFGEAFF
>-|many|TRBJ2-3|TRBV24-1
TGTGCCACCAGTGGCCCTCAGTCGTACAGCACAGATACGCAGTATTTT
CATSGPQSYSTDTQYF
>TRBD2|many|TRBJ2-2|TRBV2
TGTGCCAGCAGTTCTCTTTACCTAGCGGAGATCACCGGGGAGCTGTTTTTT
CASSSLYLAEITGELFF
>-|-|TRBJ1-1|TRBV5-1
TGCGCCAGCAGCTTGGAAGGCAGGGTAAACACTGAAGCTTTCTTT
CASSLEGRVNTEAFF
>-|-|TRBJ1-3|TRBV18
TGTGCCAGCTCACCAATGCTAGGCTCTGGAAACACCATATATTTT
CASSPMLGSGNTIYF
>-|few|TRBJ1-2|TRBV6-1
TGTGCCAGCAGTCCCCGGGGGGAGGGGACGGGAGGCTACACCTTC
CASSPRGEGTGGYTF
>-|many|TRBJ2-5|TRBV20-1
TGCAGTGCTAGAGTTTCGGGCAGCCCCGAAGAGACCCAGTACTTC
CSARVSGSPEETQYF
>-|-|TRBJ2-5|TRBV11-2
TGTGCCAGCAGGGCGGGCAGGGTACAGGCTAGGGATCAAGAGACCCAGTACTTC
CASRAGRVQARDQETQYF
>-|few|TRBJ1-4|TRBV6-1
TGTGCCAGCAGTGGGGTGGGAGATACTAATGAAAAACTGTTTTTT
CASSGVGDTNEKLFF
>-|many|TRBJ2-5|TRBV6-1
TGTGCCAGCAGTGAAGGGGAAGAGACCCAGTACTTC
CASSEGEETQYF
>-|many|TRBJ2-5|TRBV12-3/TRBV12-4
TGTGCCAGCAGTTCAATTTGGGCGAATCAAGAGACCCAGTACTTC
CASSSIWANQETQYF
>TRBD2|many|TRBJ2-3|TRBV6-2/TRBV6-3
TGTGCCAGCAGTTACACTAGCGGGAGCACAGATACGCAGTATTTT
CASSYTSGSTDTQYF
>-|many|TRBJ1-2|TRBV28
TGTGCCAGCAGTTTCTTGGGCTATGGCTACACCTTC
CASSFLGYGYTF
>-|-|TRBJ2-2|TRBV7-8
TGTGCCAGCAGCTTAATATCCACCAGGGAGCTGTTTTTT
CASSLISTRELFF
>TRBD1|-|TRBJ2-1|TRBV3-1
TGTGCCAGCAGCCAAGAAGTGGGACAGGACAATGAGCAGTTCTTC
CASSQEVGQDNEQFF
>TRBD1|-|TRBJ1-3|TRBV20-1
TGCAGTGCTGGAATCAGGGGGCTGTTTGGAAACACCATATATTTT
CSAGIRGLFGNTIYF